This T cell receptor beta chain derives from a study of patients and donors after allogeneic stem cell transplantation. MiXCR, run by TCRdb on the RT-PCR reads, gives a single entry per CDR3 protein. The sample has 400,000 to 500,000 distinct CDR3 sequences; approximately 16% are singletons. Trimming took 3 bases from V and 1 from J; bases not matched to a gene: 7. The CDR3 sequence is 19 residues long. The germline gives CDR1 MGHRA, CDR2 YSYEKL. The material sequenced was blood, either unsorted or a sorted T cell fraction (not recorded which). This sequence was found in a human donor who was either an allogeneic HSCT recipient or a stem cell or donor lymphocyte infusion donor (not recorded which). It is not recorded whose cells these are; they may come from a transplant donor. The chain joins TRBV4-1 to TRBJ2-3; 16 bases are a match to TRBD2. CDR3 sequence reads: CASSQGSGTSGRGTDTQYF. The DNA for the CDR3 is TGCGCCAGCAGCCAGGGATCCGGGACTAGCGGGAGGGGCACAGATACGCAGTATTTT.